This T cell receptor beta chain was recorded in a study of blood T cell repertoires in COVID-19. Study in general: Donors in the United States, Italy and Spain gave samples during acute or convalescent COVID-19.

The germline V gene has CDR1 SQVTM and CDR2 ANQGSEA. CDR3 size: 13 residues. A note on this clone: One end of the junction fails to match germline, which may point to a read error.

Source study methods: Nucleated cell counts were estimated from reference gene primer amplification. Method: immunoSEQ multiplex PCR; TCRdb's copy keeps in-frame clones and lacks some. D and trimming were read from the DNA, whereas the V and J calls and clone size are those reported in that table. In the table there are 210,000 or so clones, roughly 85% of which are singletons. Sequencing was done on a sample of peripheral blood. V is TRBV29-1 and J is TRBJ1-4; 8 bases line up with TRBD1. This clonotype was obtained from a man in his forties or fifties with COVID-19, enrolled during active disease. DNA of the CDR3: TGCAGCGTGGAAGACAGGGGCCGGGAAAAACTGTTTTTT. It encodes CSVEDRGREKLFF.